Described below is a single T cell receptor (beta chain) sequence and its context. This sample was taken from a study of blood T cell repertoires in COVID-19. About the study: The origin of the acute and convalescent COVID-19 samples was the United States, Italy and Spain.

Germline V gene data show CDR1 as LGHDT and CDR2 as YNNKEL (reference sequence). V lost 4 bases, J lost 1 base, and 8 bases stayed unmatched. This CDR3 contains 16 residues. In the source study's methods: The assay estimated nucleated cells by amplifying reference gene primers. Using immunoSEQ multiplex PCR, the repertoire was profiled, and TCRdb retains in-frame clones only, with some absent. The DNA was the basis for D and trimming; V, J and clone size are from that table. The sample holds 250,000 or so clones, roughly 89% seen once. Individuals drawn from under 30 US areas were about 18 to 90 years old. Participant reports of clinical history set cohort assignment.

The TCR originated in a woman in her 30s with acute COVID-19. The V and J genes are TRBV3-1 (or the pseudogene TRBV3-2) and TRBJ2-5; 8 positions match TRBD1. Sequences were obtained from PBMCs or T cells enriched from blood (not recorded which). In DNA form, the CDR3 reads TGTGCCAGCAGCCCGTCAGGGGGCTCTATCCAAGAGACCCAGTACTTC. It codes for CASSPSGGSIQETQYF.